This T cell receptor beta chain appears in the sequencing data of a study of TIL therapy for anti-PD-1-resistant metastatic lung cancer. Study-level information: Tumors were harvested before any PD-1/PD-L1 blockade. Median patient age was about 55, ranging roughly 38-75 years. A few tumors were EGFR-mutant and two were ALK-rearranged.

CDR1 and CDR2 (germline): SNHLY, FYNNEI. The CDR3 covers 15 residues. The V and J ends lost 8 bases and 0 bases respectively, with 14 bases between them. Time point reported: pre-treatment sample, taken before nivolumab and TIL therapy. The immunoSEQ assay was v3. Some clones are missing from TCRdb's copy, which holds only in-frame ones; the method was immunoSEQ multiplex PCR. Among tens of thousands of clones listed, about 78% were seen once. The sample here was blood, taken at baseline. The genes are TRBV2 and TRBJ1-5; no reliable D call. The receptor was derived from a person aged 30 to 80 with non-small cell lung cancer. CDR3 sequence (DNA): TGTGCCAGCGGCCAGGAGCGGTATAGCAATCAGCCCCAGCATTTT. Translating gives CASGQERYSNQPQHF.